These T cell receptor beta chains were read from a single sample in a study of vaccination effects on CD4 cells after COVID-19. Their specific antigens are unknown. Sequenced by immunoSEQ multiplex PCR; TCRdb stores in-frame clones only, minus some. The sample lists almost 70,000 clones; roughly 81% were seen once. The source material was CD4+ T cells from PBMCs cultured with HCoV-229E spike peptides, sampled after COVID-19 vaccination. These receptors came from a human donor who received a COVID-19 vaccine. CDR3s include the opening cysteine and the closing phenylalanine or tryptophan. A D gene is named only where the DNA matches it firmly. Not all rows give a size; the values are once, few, many and, for expanded clones, a class.

clone size: few; D gene: .; J gene: TRBJ1-2; V gene: TRBV5-8; CDR3 protein: CASSLTRYYGYTF; CDR3 DNA: TGTGCCAGCAGCCTGACCCGCTACTATGGCTACACCTTC
clone size: few; D gene: .; J gene: TRBJ2-3; V gene: TRBV29-1; CDR3 protein: CSVDDPPEDTQYF; CDR3 DNA: TGCAGCGTTGATGACCCTCCCGAAGATACGCAGTATTTT
clone size: .; D gene: .; J gene: TRBJ2-1; V gene: TRBV4-1; CDR3 protein: CASSHQLSGEQFF; CDR3 DNA: TGCGCCAGCAGCCACCAGTTGAGCGGTGAGCAGTTCTTC
clone size: .; D gene: TRBD1; J gene: TRBJ2-2; V gene: TRBV14; CDR3 protein: CASTKGARNTGELFF; CDR3 DNA: TGTGCCAGCACGAAGGGGGCCAGGAACACCGGGGAGCTGTTTTTT
clone size: few; D gene: .; J gene: TRBJ1-1; V gene: TRBV6-1; CDR3 protein: CASSEAGPVLEAFF; CDR3 DNA: TGTGCCAGCAGTGAAGCTGGTCCAGTCCTTGAAGCTTTCTTT
clone size: .; D gene: .; J gene: TRBJ1-6; V gene: TRBV6-4; CDR3 protein: CASSDSFRVAPLHF; CDR3 DNA: TGTGCCAGCAGTGACTCGTTCAGGGTGGCACCCCTCCACTTT
clone size: .; D gene: .; J gene: TRBJ1-5; V gene: TRBV6-5; CDR3 protein: CASSADRSSNQPQHF; CDR3 DNA: TGTGCCAGCAGCGCAGACAGGTCGAGCAATCAGCCCCAGCATTTT
clone size: few; D gene: .; J gene: TRBJ2-1; V gene: TRBV7-2; CDR3 protein: CASSLGPIGGLPSYNEQFF; CDR3 DNA: TGTGCCAGCAGCTTAGGGCCTATTGGGGGGCTACCTTCCTACAATGAGCAGTTCTTC
clone size: .; D gene: TRBD2; J gene: TRBJ2-5; V gene: TRBV5-1; CDR3 protein: CASSFLAGGQEETQYF; CDR3 DNA: TGCGCCAGCAGCTTTCTAGCGGGGGGTCAGGAAGAGACCCAGTACTTC
clone size: .; D gene: .; J gene: TRBJ1-1; V gene: TRBV19; CDR3 protein: CASKGRGTEAFF; CDR3 DNA: TGTGCCAGTAAAGGGCGGGGCACTGAAGCTTTCTTT
clone size: .; D gene: TRBD1; J gene: TRBJ2-5; V gene: TRBV12-3/TRBV12-4; CDR3 protein: CASTRSGQRTQYF; CDR3 DNA: TGTGCCAGCACTCGATCGGGACAGAGAACCCAGTACTTC
clone size: .; D gene: .; J gene: TRBJ2-1; V gene: TRBV10-1; CDR3 protein: CASSESVGALSYNEQFF; CDR3 DNA: TGCGCCAGCAGTGAGTCGGTCGGGGCCCTGTCCTACAATGAGCAGTTCTTC
clone size: .; D gene: .; J gene: TRBJ1-3; V gene: TRBV5-6; CDR3 protein: CASSLTLKNTIYF; CDR3 DNA: TGTGCCAGCAGCTTGACCCTCAAGAACACCATATATTTT
clone size: .; D gene: .; J gene: TRBJ2-3; V gene: TRBV25-1; CDR3 protein: CASSHGTSTDTQYF; CDR3 DNA: TGTGCCAGCAGTCATGGGACTAGCACAGATACGCAGTATTTT
clone size: .; D gene: .; J gene: TRBJ1-1; V gene: TRBV7-9; CDR3 protein: CASSSLLGNTEAFF; CDR3 DNA: TGTGCCAGCAGCTCCCTTTTGGGTAACACTGAAGCTTTCTTT
clone size: .; D gene: .; J gene: TRBJ2-5; V gene: TRBV6-6; CDR3 protein: CASSPPGGVETQYF; CDR3 DNA: TGTGCCAGCAGTCCCCCAGGCGGAGTGGAGACCCAGTACTTC
clone size: .; D gene: TRBD1; J gene: TRBJ1-1; V gene: TRBV5-1; CDR3 protein: CASSLVAGGNTEAFF; CDR3 DNA: TGCGCCAGCAGCTTGGTCGCAGGGGGCAACACTGAAGCTTTCTTT
clone size: .; D gene: .; J gene: TRBJ1-4; V gene: TRBV5-1; CDR3 protein: CASTPGGQVGEKLFF; CDR3 DNA: TGCGCCAGCACCCCCGGGGGGCAGGTAGGAGAAAAACTGTTTTTT
clone size: once; D gene: .; J gene: TRBJ1-4; V gene: TRBV2; CDR3 protein: CASRVGLQAKSGVEKLFF; CDR3 DNA: TGTGCCAGCAGAGTCGGGCTACAGGCTAAAAGTGGAGTTGAAAAACTGTTTTTT
clone size: .; D gene: .; J gene: TRBJ1-1; V gene: TRBV5-5; CDR3 protein: CASSFRYMSNTEAFF; CDR3 DNA: TGTGCCAGCAGCTTTCGGTATATGTCCAACACTGAAGCTTTCTTT
clone size: .; D gene: .; J gene: TRBJ1-2; V gene: TRBV28; CDR3 protein: CASTFGDYGYTF; CDR3 DNA: TGTGCCAGCACTTTCGGGGACTATGGCTACACCTTC
clone size: .; D gene: .; J gene: TRBJ1-1; V gene: TRBV7-3; CDR3 protein: CASSLTGVSTEAFF; CDR3 DNA: TGTGCCAGCAGCTTAACAGGCGTTAGCACTGAAGCTTTCTTT
clone size: .; D gene: TRBD1; J gene: TRBJ1-2; V gene: TRBV6-5; CDR3 protein: CASRDRAGGYTF; CDR3 DNA: TGTGCCAGCAGGGACAGGGCGGGCGGCTACACCTTC
clone size: .; D gene: .; J gene: TRBJ1-5; V gene: TRBV6-5; CDR3 protein: CASSRSNQSQHF; CDR3 DNA: TGTGCCAGCAGCCGCTCCAATCAGTCCCAGCATTTT
clone size: few; D gene: .; J gene: TRBJ1-5; V gene: TRBV2; CDR3 protein: CASSDRERQPQHF; CDR3 DNA: TGTGCCAGCAGTGACCGGGAGCGTCAGCCCCAGCATTTT
clone size: .; D gene: .; J gene: TRBJ2-4; V gene: TRBV11-2; CDR3 protein: CASSLVVRSAVF; CDR3 DNA: TGTGCCAGCAGCTTAGTGGTTCGATCCGCGGTCTTC
clone size: .; D gene: TRBD1; J gene: TRBJ1-5; V gene: TRBV19; CDR3 protein: CASSTGQGHQPQHF; CDR3 DNA: TGTGCCAGTAGTACCGGACAGGGTCATCAGCCCCAGCATTTT
clone size: .; D gene: TRBD1; J gene: TRBJ1-2; V gene: TRBV20-1; CDR3 protein: CSARQGSGYTF; CDR3 DNA: TGCAGTGCCCGACAGGGGTCCGGCTACACCTTC
clone size: .; D gene: TRBD1; J gene: TRBJ1-1; V gene: TRBV9; CDR3 protein: CASSPRGGDTEAFF; CDR3 DNA: TGTGCCAGCAGCCCCAGGGGGGGCGATACTGAAGCTTTCTTT
clone size: few; D gene: .; J gene: TRBJ1-4; V gene: TRBV25-1; CDR3 protein: CASSEFAGGGDEKLFF; CDR3 DNA: TGTGCCAGCAGTGAATTTGCCGGGGGCGGTGATGAAAAACTGTTTTTT
clone size: .; D gene: TRBD2; J gene: TRBJ2-3; V gene: TRBV29-1; CDR3 protein: CSVDFTSGKTDTQYF; CDR3 DNA: TGCAGCGTTGATTTTACTAGCGGGAAGACAGATACGCAGTATTTT
clone size: once; D gene: .; J gene: TRBJ1-3; V gene: TRBV5-1; CDR3 protein: CASSLEGFGNTIYF; CDR3 DNA: TGCGCCAGCAGCTTGGAAGGATTCGGAAACACCATATATTTT
clone size: .; D gene: .; J gene: TRBJ1-4; V gene: TRBV9; CDR3 protein: CASSAGTNHEKLFF; CDR3 DNA: TGTGCCAGCAGCGCCGGGACAAACCATGAAAAACTGTTTTTT
clone size: few; D gene: .; J gene: TRBJ1-1; V gene: TRBV7-2; CDR3 protein: CASSLNRNTEAFF; CDR3 DNA: TGTGCCAGCAGCCTCAACCGTAACACTGAAGCTTTCTTT
clone size: .; D gene: .; J gene: TRBJ1-4; V gene: TRBV18; CDR3 protein: CASSPILGPNEKLFF; CDR3 DNA: TGTGCCAGCTCACCTATACTCGGACCTAATGAAAAACTGTTTTTT
clone size: .; D gene: .; J gene: TRBJ2-5; V gene: TRBV6-2/TRBV6-3; CDR3 protein: CASSSLVLQETQYF; CDR3 DNA: TGTGCCAGCAGCTCCTTGGTACTACAAGAGACCCAGTACTTC
clone size: .; D gene: TRBD1; J gene: TRBJ2-3; V gene: TRBV18; CDR3 protein: CASSRGDRDGTDTQYF; CDR3 DNA: TGTGCCAGCTCCCGCGGTGACAGGGATGGCACAGATACGCAGTATTTT
clone size: .; D gene: TRBD2; J gene: TRBJ2-5; V gene: TRBV5-1; CDR3 protein: CASSLVGTSGETQYF; CDR3 DNA: TGCGCCAGCAGCTTGGTTGGTACTAGCGGGGAGACCCAGTACTTC
clone size: .; D gene: TRBD1; J gene: TRBJ1-5; V gene: TRBV19; CDR3 protein: CASRPSGQASHF; CDR3 DNA: TGTGCCAGTAGGCCATCGGGACAGGCGAGTCATTTT
clone size: .; D gene: .; J gene: TRBJ1-3; V gene: TRBV9; CDR3 protein: CASSVGGRNSGNTIYF; CDR3 DNA: TGTGCCAGCAGCGTAGGCGGCAGGAACTCTGGAAACACCATATATTTT
clone size: .; D gene: TRBD1; J gene: TRBJ1-5; V gene: TRBV4-1; CDR3 protein: CASSQWDSQNQPQHF; CDR3 DNA: TGCGCCAGCAGCCAATGGGACAGCCAGAATCAGCCCCAGCATTTT
clone size: .; D gene: TRBD1; J gene: TRBJ1-2; V gene: TRBV6-5; CDR3 protein: CASSYSRTGGFYGYTF; CDR3 DNA: TGTGCCAGCAGTTACTCTAGGACAGGGGGCTTCTATGGCTACACCTTC
clone size: .; D gene: TRBD1; J gene: TRBJ1-2; V gene: TRBV6-5; CDR3 protein: CASSRQGALYGYTF; CDR3 DNA: TGTGCCAGCAGCCGACAGGGGGCCCTCTATGGCTACACCTTC
clone size: .; D gene: TRBD2; J gene: TRBJ2-1; V gene: TRBV5-1; CDR3 protein: CASSFGRGGLYNEQFF; CDR3 DNA: TGCGCCAGCAGCTTTGGTCGGGGGGGCCTTTACAATGAGCAGTTCTTC
clone size: .; D gene: .; J gene: TRBJ2-2; V gene: TRBV4-3; CDR3 protein: CASSQGPISGGELFF; CDR3 DNA: TGCGCCAGCAGCCAAGGTCCTATTTCAGGGGGGGAGCTGTTTTTT
clone size: few; D gene: .; J gene: TRBJ1-6; V gene: TRBV30; CDR3 protein: CAWSVRQNNSPLHF; CDR3 DNA: TGTGCCTGGAGTGTACGACAGAATAATTCACCCCTCCACTTT
clone size: .; D gene: TRBD1; J gene: TRBJ2-3; V gene: TRBV7-2; CDR3 protein: CASSWTGTGNTDTQYF; CDR3 DNA: TGTGCCAGCAGCTGGACCGGGACAGGGAATACAGATACGCAGTATTTT
clone size: .; D gene: .; J gene: TRBJ1-6; V gene: TRBV19; CDR3 protein: CASSRQGRYNSPLHF; CDR3 DNA: TGTGCCAGTAGTAGGCAGGGGCGCTACAATTCACCCCTCCACTTT
clone size: .; D gene: .; J gene: TRBJ2-5; V gene: TRBV2; CDR3 protein: CASTSQGLGETQYF; CDR3 DNA: TGTGCCAGCACCTCCCAGGGGTTGGGTGAGACCCAGTACTTC
clone size: few; D gene: .; J gene: TRBJ1-4; V gene: TRBV28; CDR3 protein: CASSLVGGRAYEKLFF; CDR3 DNA: TGTGCCAGCAGTTTAGTAGGGGGACGGGCATATGAAAAACTGTTTTTT
clone size: .; D gene: TRBD1; J gene: TRBJ1-1; V gene: TRBV18; CDR3 protein: CASSPILGQLSPNTEAFF; CDR3 DNA: TGTGCCAGCTCACCGATTTTGGGACAGTTATCCCCGAACACTGAAGCTTTCTTT
clone size: .; D gene: TRBD1; J gene: TRBJ2-1; V gene: TRBV5-6; CDR3 protein: CASSLVGQGLTYNEQFF; CDR3 DNA: TGTGCCAGCAGCTTGGTAGGACAGGGGCTTACTTACAATGAGCAGTTCTTC
clone size: once; D gene: .; J gene: TRBJ1-1; V gene: TRBV3-1/TRBV3-2; CDR3 protein: CASSQSNTEAFF; CDR3 DNA: TGTGCCAGCAGCCAGTCGAACACTGAAGCTTTCTTT
clone size: .; D gene: .; J gene: TRBJ1-5; V gene: TRBV5-6; CDR3 protein: CASSSARGPQHF; CDR3 DNA: TGTGCCAGCAGCTCGGCCCGGGGTCCCCAGCATTTT